The TCR beta chain described here comes from a study of regulatory T cells in long-lasting Graves disease. This clonotype was seen more than once but under ten times. The time point was: newly diagnosed GD, antithyroid drugs for less than 3 months. The TCR library was made from RNA that had been extracted from PBMCs in TRIzol. About 10 milliliters of peripheral blood were taken and placed in EDTA tubes. Arm-PCR of CDR3 regions and iRepertoire HTBI primers were used to build TCR beta libraries. Using its own MiXCR run on the multiplex PCR reads, TCRdb lists one record per CDR3 protein. The repertoire consists of approximately 400,000 distinct CDR3 sequences, with about 15% occurring once and the leading ten covering over 15%. Separately, the same data were catalogued under a study of T cells in Graves' hyperthyroidism and ophthalmopathy.

Sequencing was performed on peripheral blood mononuclear cells (PBMCs), taken at new diagnosis, from a patient treated with antithyroid drugs. This sequence originates from a woman aged 30 to 39 with Graves disease.

Written as DNA, the CDR3 is TGTGCCAGCAGCGGGGGGGTCGGTGAAGCTTTCTTT. Amino acid sequence: CASSGGVGEAFF. The genes are TRBV9 and TRBJ1-1, with TRBD1 as a possible D gene (5 bases). The CDR3 has 12 amino acids. With 3 bases removed from V and 7 bases from J, the gap between germline ends came to 10 bases. Germline V gene data show CDR1 as SGDLS and CDR2 as YYNGEE.